This T cell receptor (beta chain) originates from a study of early T cells in non-severe SARS-CoV-2 infection. This clonotype was observed at least ten times. Its antigen is currently unknown. This CDR3 is built from 12 residues. Trimming stripped 7 bases from V and 5 bases from J, with 11 bases between. Attached unique molecular identifiers marked individual cDNA molecules. Each CDR3 protein is one row after TCRdb ran MiXCR on the 5' RACE reads. The table has about 81,000 distinct CDR3 sequences, roughly 6% seen once; the top ten hold less than 8%. The study, taken as a whole, reports: VDJdb-based matching was biased toward anti-spike CD8 responses and missed private and CD4 specificities.

The clonotype comes from an adult who was a healthcare worker with PCR-confirmed SARS-CoV-2 infection or an uninfected control (not recorded which). The sequencing input was whole blood. This sequence joins TRBV12-3 or TRBV12-4 and TRBJ2-5; D might be TRBD1 (5 bases). The CDR3 DNA follows: TGTGCCAGCACCCCAGGGCTGGAGACCCAGTACTTC. Translating gives CASTPGLETQYF.